This TCR beta chain stems from a study of cytomegalovirus exposure and HLA in healthy donors. As for the study in general: Earlier results showed almost 120 million unique TCR beta sequences derived from approximately 180 million T cells.

Study-level points and caveats: The investigators catalogued under 200 TCR beta chains as cytomegalovirus-associated.

The V segment lost 6 bases and the J segment 5 bases; nucleotides outside the gene matches: 8. Germline V CDR1 and CDR2: SQVTM, ANQGSEA. The CDR3 is 13 amino acids. It was with 60 Vbeta and 13 Jbeta primers that the PCR ran. The method was immunoSEQ multiplex PCR; TCRdb's version includes in-frame clones alone and lacks a portion of them. The repertoire has more than 65,000 clones, roughly three quarters of them found once; the top ten carry just over 3%. In regard to this clone: Antigen: not known.

The chain joins TRBV29-1 to TRBJ2-5; 8 nucleotides match TRBD1. This sequence originates from a man between 40 and 49 years old in good health and CMV-seronegative. Source material: PBMCs. The CDR3 region has the DNA TGCAGCGTAAGGACAGGGATGCGTGAGACCCAGTACTTC. Amino acids: CSVRTGMRETQYF.